This T cell receptor (beta chain) was sequenced during a study of OX40 agonist ivuxolimab in advanced cancers. Sequencing was performed with immunoSEQ multiplex PCR; in TCRdb, only in-frame clones are kept and a portion is missing. The table has 90,000 to 120,000 clones, 90% seen once. The CDR3 runs to 14 residues. With V trimmed by 3 bases and J by 2 bases, 4 bases remained unmatched. Germline CDR1 reads LNHDA; CDR2 reads SQIVND (reference sequence). Patients had blood sampled at baseline and again on cycle 4 day 1 and cycle 7 day 1. The source of this sequence is an adult with an advanced solid tumor such as melanoma, head and neck, liver or kidney cancer. V is TRBV19 and J is TRBJ2-7; TRBD1 agrees at 7 bases. Sequences were derived from CD4+ or CD8+ T cells sorted from blood, sampled in a trial of the OX40 agonist ivuxolimab. The CDR3 coding sequence is TGTGCCAGTAGTATGGGACAGCTCCCCTACGAGCAGTACTTC. The encoded protein is CASSMGQLPYEQYF.